This T cell receptor (beta chain) was retrieved from a study of regulatory T cells in long-lasting Graves disease. Time point noted: newly diagnosed GD, antithyroid drugs for less than 3 months. Generation of the TCR library employed RNA extracted from PBMCs. According to the study, TCR beta libraries were built with iRepertoire HTBI primers and CDR3-region Arm-PCR. Using its own MiXCR run on the multiplex PCR reads, TCRdb lists one record per CDR3 protein. The data hold approximately 400,000 distinct CDR3 sequences, with less than 20% observed a single time. This clonotype occurred many times. The ends were cut back, 10 bases at V and 6 bases at J, with 18 bases in the middle. CDR1 MNHEY and CDR2 SVGEGT come from the germline V gene. This CDR3 contains 13 residues.

The chain couples TRBV6-2 or TRBV6-3 to TRBJ1-2, with D perhaps TRBD1 (6 bases). The TCR originated in a female donor with Graves disease. The sample here was peripheral blood mononuclear cells (PBMCs), taken at new diagnosis, from a patient treated with antithyroid drugs. In DNA, the CDR3 is TGTGCCATCCGGGAGGCAGGGGACGATGGCTACACCTTC. Translated: CAIREAGDDGYTF.